The clone carrying this T cell receptor beta chain was seen only once. CDR3 length: 14 residues. V shed 7 bases and J 3 bases; nucleotides not matched to a gene: 10. Germline V lookup: CDR1 SQVTM, CDR2 ANQGSEA. TCRdb reprocessed the reads via MiXCR and lists one record per CDR3 protein. The sample contains about 250,000 distinct CDR3 sequences, 6.5% of which appear only once. This sample is part of a study of T cell repertoires in cytomegalovirus infection. Study-level information: Indications came from public TCR beta signatures; they pointed to CMV infection and to a matching HLA type.

The sequencing input was PBMCs. The sequence came from a human donor in good health (CMV status not recorded). Some clones in this sample may be carry-over from other donors' samples. This chain links TRBV29-1 with TRBJ2-3; 7 bases are a match to TRBD1. CDR3 sequence: CSGKTGMRTDTQYF. CDR3 DNA: TGCAGCGGAAAGACAGGGATGAGAACAGATACGCAGTATTTT.